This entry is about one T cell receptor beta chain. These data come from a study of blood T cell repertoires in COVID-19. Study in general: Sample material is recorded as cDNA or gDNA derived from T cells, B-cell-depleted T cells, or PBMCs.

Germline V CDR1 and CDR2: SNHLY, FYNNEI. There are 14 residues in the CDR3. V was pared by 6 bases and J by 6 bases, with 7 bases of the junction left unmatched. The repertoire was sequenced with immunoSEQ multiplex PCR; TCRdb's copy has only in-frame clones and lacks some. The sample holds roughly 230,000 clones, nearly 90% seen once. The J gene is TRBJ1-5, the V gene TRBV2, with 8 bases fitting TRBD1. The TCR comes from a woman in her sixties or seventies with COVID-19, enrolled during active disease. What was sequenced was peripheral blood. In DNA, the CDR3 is TGTGCCAGCAGGGGGACAGGAGATAGTCAGCCCCAGCATTTT. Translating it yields CASRGTGDSQPQHF.